The source of this TCR beta chain is a study of blood T cell repertoires in COVID-19. Study as a whole: Whether acute or convalescent, the COVID-19 samples came from the United States, Italy and Spain.

From germline, CDR1 is LGHDT and CDR2 YNNKEL (reference sequence). The CDR3 has 16 amino acids. Germline trimming cut 5 bases from V and 2 bases from J; bases unmatched to any gene: 4. Living in under 30 US areas, the participants were between about 18 and 100 years of age. Self-reported history from a screening survey and questionnaire set each donor's cohort. Recovery among Cohort 3 donors was established by two negative PCRs, clearance, or symptom resolution. Sequenced by immunoSEQ multiplex PCR; TCRdb stores in-frame clones only, minus some. The data contain 150,000 to 200,000 clones, about 85% of them seen just once; the ten biggest clones take up 2% to 2.5%.

The sequencing sample was made of PBMCs or T cells enriched from blood (not recorded which). The source of this sequence is a woman in her 30s who had recovered from COVID-19. The rearrangement links TRBV3-1 (or the pseudogene TRBV3-2) to TRBJ2-3; TRBD2 matches at 13 bases. The CDR3 DNA is TGTGCCAGCAGCTTTACTAGCGGGAGGGTCACAGATACGCAGTATTTT. It codes for CASSFTSGRVTDTQYF.